The 2 T cell receptor beta chains given below trace back to one sample, sequenced in a study of shared T cell receptors in the human thymus. The assay was immunoSEQ multiplex PCR, and TCRdb's table has in-frame clones only and misses some. This sample has roughly 700,000 clones, with roughly 90% found just once. These data are also associated with another study on human thymus T cells.

Sequenced input: thymocytes. Receptors originate from a boy under three years old with a congenital heart defect.

The J gene is TRBJ2-3, the V gene TRBV27; TRBD2 aligns across 7 bases. CDR3 length: 17 amino acids. The trim removed 7 bases at V and 0 bases at J, leaving 13 bases unmatched. CDR1 is MNHEY and CDR2 is SMNVEV in the germline V gene (reference sequence). CDR3 coding DNA: TGTGCCAGCACCGGTGGGAGGGGCCAACTTAGCACAGATACGCAGTATTTT. Translated, it gives CASTGGRGQLSTDTQYF.

The V call is TRBV4-2, the J call TRBJ2-7, with TRBD2 matching 10 bases. The CDR3 is 20 residues long. Germline CDR1 LGHNA, CDR2 YNFKEQ. V shed 4 bases and J 0 bases; nucleotides not matched to a gene: 18. This CDR3 reads CASSPSQPSWVAGGSYEQYF. In DNA, the CDR3 is TGTGCCAGCAGCCCCAGCCAGCCCTCGTGGGTAGCGGGAGGCTCCTACGAGCAGTACTTC.